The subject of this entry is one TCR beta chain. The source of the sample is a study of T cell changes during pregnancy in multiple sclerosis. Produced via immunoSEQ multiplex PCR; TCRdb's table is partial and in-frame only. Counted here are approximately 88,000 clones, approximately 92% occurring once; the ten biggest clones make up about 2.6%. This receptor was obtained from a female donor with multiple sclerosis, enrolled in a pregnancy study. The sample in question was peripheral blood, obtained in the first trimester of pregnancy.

The CDR3 coding sequence is TGTGCCAGCAGTTTAAATGCAGGGCTAGAGACCCAGTACTTC. This gives the protein CASSLNAGLETQYF. J is TRBJ2-5 and V is TRBV28; tentative D call: TRBD1 (5 bases). V lost 2 bases to trimming and J lost 4 bases, with 11 bases between them. The CDR3 spans 14 residues. The V gene's germline CDR1 is MDHEN and CDR2 SYDVKM.